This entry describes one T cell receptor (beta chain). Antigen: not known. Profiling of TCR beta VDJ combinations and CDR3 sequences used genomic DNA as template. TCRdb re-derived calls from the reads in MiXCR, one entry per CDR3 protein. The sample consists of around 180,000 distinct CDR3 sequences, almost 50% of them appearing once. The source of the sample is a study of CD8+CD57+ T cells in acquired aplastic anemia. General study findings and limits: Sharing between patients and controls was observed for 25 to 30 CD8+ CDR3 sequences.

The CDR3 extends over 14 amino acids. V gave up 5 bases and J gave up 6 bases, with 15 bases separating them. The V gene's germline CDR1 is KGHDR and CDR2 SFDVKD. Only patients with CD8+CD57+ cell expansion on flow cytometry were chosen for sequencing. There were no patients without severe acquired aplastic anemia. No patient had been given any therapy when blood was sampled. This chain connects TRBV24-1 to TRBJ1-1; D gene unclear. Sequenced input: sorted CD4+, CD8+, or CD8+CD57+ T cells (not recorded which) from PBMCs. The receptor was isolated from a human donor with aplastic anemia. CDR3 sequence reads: CATSVIGRMAEAFF. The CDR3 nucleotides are TGTGCCACCAGTGTAATCGGGAGGATGGCTGAAGCTTTCTTT.